The clone carrying this T cell receptor beta chain was seen a handful of times. PCR amplification relied on 60 Vbeta primers (plus 13 Jbeta primers). TCRdb's copy holds only in-frame clones and misses some; the assay was immunoSEQ multiplex PCR. The sample includes tens of thousands of clones, around 80% seen only once; the top ten take 7.5% to 10%. This CDR3 has 12 amino acids. With 7 bases clipped from V and 4 bases from J, the junction kept 4 bases outside the gene matches. Germline V gene sequence: CDR1 SQVTM, CDR2 ANQGSEA. The data were obtained in a study of cytomegalovirus exposure and HLA in healthy donors.

The sequence was collected from a man in his forties in good health and CMV-seronegative. The sequenced sample was PBMCs. The rearrangement uses TRBV29-1 and TRBJ1-1; 9 bases are a match to TRBD1. The CDR3 spells CSGLTGGTEAFF. DNA for the CDR3: TGCAGCGGCCTGACAGGGGGCACTGAAGCTTTCTTT.